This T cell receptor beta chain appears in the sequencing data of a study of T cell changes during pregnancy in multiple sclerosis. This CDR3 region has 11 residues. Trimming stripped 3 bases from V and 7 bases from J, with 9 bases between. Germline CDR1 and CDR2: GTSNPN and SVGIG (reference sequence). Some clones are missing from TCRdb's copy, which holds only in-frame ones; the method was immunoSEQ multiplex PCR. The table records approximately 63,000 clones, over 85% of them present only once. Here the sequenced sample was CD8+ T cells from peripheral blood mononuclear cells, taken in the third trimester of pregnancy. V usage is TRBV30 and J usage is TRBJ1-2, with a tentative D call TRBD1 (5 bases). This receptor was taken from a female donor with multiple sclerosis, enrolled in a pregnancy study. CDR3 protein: CAWRRQSGYTF. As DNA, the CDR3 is TGTGCCTGGAGGAGACAGTCTGGCTACACCTTC.